The next 8 T cell receptor beta chains were all read from a single sample in a study of PD-L1 blockade in urothelial cancer. Time point denoted: peripheral blood 6 weeks after treatment start. Clones were sequenced by immunoSEQ multiplex PCR, and TCRdb holds only the in-frame ones, with some missing. The sample contains some 120,000 clones, approximately 90% of which appear only once. The input for sequencing was PBMCs, taken around atezolizumab (anti-PD-L1) treatment. These receptors originate from a man aged 55 to 70 with urothelial cancer.

J is TRBJ1-1 and V is TRBV5-4, with 7 bases fitting TRBD1. CDR1 is SGHNT and CDR2 is YYREEE in the germline V gene (reference sequence). The CDR3 totals 14 residues. After removal of 4 bases from V and 1 base from J, the junction contained 4 bases not matched to a gene. The CDR3 DNA reads TGTGCCAGCAGCCCCCGACAGGGGAACACTGAAGCTTTCTTT. Translated, it gives CASSPRQGNTEAFF. The whole variable domain, filled in from reference TRBV5-4 and TRBJ1-1, reads ETGVTQSPTHLIKTRGQQVTLRCSSQSGHNTVSWYQQALGQGPQFIFQYYREEENGRGNFPPRFSGLQFPNYSSELNVNALELDDSALYLCASSPRQGNTEAFFGQGTRLTVV.

J is TRBJ2-3 and V is TRBV5-1, with a possible D match to TRBD1 (6 bases). Germline lookup yields CDR1 SGHRS and CDR2 YFSETQ. V shed 4 bases and J shed 3 bases, with 12 bases lying between them. The CDR3 totals 14 residues. CDR3 in DNA: TGCGCCAGCAGCGAGACGAGGGGGACAGATACGCAGTATTTT. Amino acid sequence: CASSETRGTDTQYF.

This clone came up once. The chain couples TRBV20-1 to TRBJ2-3; D may be TRBD2 (6 bases). V lost 4 bases, J lost 4 bases, and 6 bases lay in between. The CDR3 loop spans 11 amino acids. Germline V gene data show CDR1 as DFQATT and CDR2 as SNEGSKA (reference sequence). The CDR3 reads CSAIAADTQYF. The CDR3 DNA reads as TGCAGTGCTATAGCGGCAGATACGCAGTATTTT.

The table lists this clone with a count of one. Germline and junction disagree at one end, which may indicate a read error. The V call is TRBV7-7, the J call TRBJ2-3; D gene uncertain. Germline V gives CDR1 SSHAT, CDR2 FNYEAQ (reference sequence). CDR3 size: 13 residues. Here the CDR3 reads CASSLGPTDTQYF. The CDR3 nucleotides are TGTGCTAGCAGCTTAGGGCCGACAGATACGCAGTATTTT.

This chain uses TRBV7-2 with TRBJ2-2; tentatively, D is TRBD1 (5 bases). The germline gives CDR1 SGHTA, CDR2 FQGNSA. The CDR3 has 15 amino acids. Trimming shortened V by 7 bases and J by 1 base, and 13 bases separated the two germline ends. CDR3 DNA: TGTGCCAGCACCCCGCAGGGATGGAACACCGGGGAGCTGTTTTTT. This encodes CASTPQGWNTGELFF. Full variable domain (rest looked up from reference TRBV7-2 and TRBJ2-2): GAGVSQSPSNKVTEKGKDVELRCDPISGHTALYWYRQSLGQGLEFLIYFQGNSAPDKSGLPSDRFSAERTGGSVSTLTIQRTQQEDSAVYLCASTPQGWNTGELFFGEGSRLTVL.

The chain carries TRBV30 and TRBJ1-2; D is uncertain. In germline, CDR1 is GTSNPN, CDR2 SVGIG (reference sequence). Trimming stripped 0 bases from V and 4 bases from J, with 12 bases between. CDR3 size: 14 residues. The CDR3 here is CAWSVPLQFYGYTF. The DNA of the CDR3 is TGTGCCTGGAGTGTACCCCTACAGTTCTATGGCTACACCTTC.

The V and J genes are TRBV2 and TRBJ2-1, with 8 bases matching TRBD2. Germline CDR1 reads SNHLY; CDR2 reads FYNNEI. The V and J ends lost 7 bases and 5 bases, in that order; junction bases with no gene match: 10. The CDR3 contains 15 residues. CDR3 in amino acids: CASTQSGGVNNEQFF. CDR3 nucleotides: TGTGCCAGCACTCAAAGCGGGGGAGTCAACAATGAGCAGTTCTTC.

This clone showed up many times. V is TRBV29-1 and J is TRBJ1-1, with D maybe TRBD1 (5 bases). The germline CDR1 and CDR2 sequences are SQVTM and ANQGSEA. This CDR3 spans 11 amino acids. Deletions cut 4 bases from V and 11 bases from J, with 14 bases between. The CDR3 sequence is CSVVEEGFAFF. The CDR3 nucleotides are TGCAGCGTTGTAGAGGAGGGGTTTGCTTTCTTT.